A single sample is the source of the 20 T cell receptor beta chains below, sequenced in a study of blood T cell repertoires in COVID-19. The table came from immunoSEQ multiplex PCR; TCRdb's copy has only in-frame clones and leaves some out. The data contain tens of thousands of clones, 85% of them singletons. Material: peripheral blood. The source is a human donor in a cohort sampled during active COVID-19.

The CDR3 is CASSLTGNSYNEQFF. The DNA of the CDR3 is TGTGCCAGCAGCCTCACAGGTAACTCCTACAATGAGCAGTTCTTC. The chain carries TRBV7-3 and TRBJ2-1; weak D call: TRBD1 (5 bases). Germline CDR1 reads SGHTA; CDR2 reads FQGTGA. V lost 5 bases and J lost 0, with 11 bases in between. The CDR3 sequence is 15 residues long.

V is TRBV3-1 (or the pseudogene TRBV3-2) and J is TRBJ1-1, with 7 positions matching TRBD1. V was clipped by 4 bases and J by 7 bases; unmatched bases: 18. There are 17 residues in the CDR3. CDR1 and CDR2 (germline): LGHDT, YNNKEL (reference sequence). In nucleotides, the CDR3 is TGTGCCAGCAGCCGAAACTTAAGGCGACAGGGACGCATTGAAGCTTTCTTT. Translating gives CASSRNLRRQGRIEAFF.

The rearrangement joins TRBV25-1 to TRBJ2-5; 9 bases fit TRBD2. The trim removed 4 bases at V and 5 bases at J, leaving 5 bases unmatched. The CDR3 is made up of 14 amino acids. Germline CDR1 is MGHDK and CDR2 is SYGVNS. CDR3 coding DNA: TGTGCCAGCAGTGGCGGGGGGGCCGTGGAGACCCAGTACTTC. Translation: CASSGGGAVETQYF.

V gene TRBV29-1 combines with J gene TRBJ2-3; D unclear. The germline V gene has CDR1 SQVTM and CDR2 ANQGSEA. This CDR3 comprises 13 residues. V lost 1 base and J lost 8, with 13 bases in between. CDR3 residues: CSVEGRLGATQYF. In DNA form, the CDR3 reads TGCAGCGTTGAAGGGAGATTAGGAGCTACGCAGTATTTT.

The V and J genes are TRBV24-1 and TRBJ2-1; tentatively, D is TRBD2 (5 bases). CDR1 is KGHDR and CDR2 is SFDVKD in the germline V gene. This CDR3 contains 13 residues. Trimming removed 6 bases from V and 13 bases from J, with 18 bases in between. The CDR3 DNA follows: TGTGCCACCAGTACTCTAGCCCGGTCCGGCCAGTTCTTC. It yields the protein CATSTLARSGQFF.

This clone showed up just once. V and J are TRBV19 and TRBJ1-1; unclear D gene. The CDR3 consists of 12 residues. Trimming stripped 5 bases from V and 2 bases from J, with 6 bases between. The germline gives CDR1 LNHDA, CDR2 SQIVND (reference sequence). For the CDR3, the DNA is TGTGCCAGTAGTGAGGGTAACACTGAAGCTTTCTTT. Translation: CASSEGNTEAFF.

CDR3 sequence (DNA): TGTGCCAGCAGTTCCTTAGGGGGCGGGGACACTGAAGCTTTCTTT. This sequence encodes CASSSLGGGDTEAFF. The chain couples TRBV27 to TRBJ1-1; 7 nucleotides align to TRBD1. There are 15 residues in the CDR3. V was clipped by 4 bases and J by 3 bases; unmatched bases: 8. Germline V lookup: CDR1 MNHEY, CDR2 SMNVEV (reference sequence).

V usage is TRBV6-5 and J usage is TRBJ1-1; weak D call: TRBD1 (6 bases). The CDR3 totals 14 residues. The germline V gene has CDR1 MNHEY and CDR2 SVGAGI. The V end was cut by 6 bases, the J end by 7 bases, with 18 bases between. In nucleotides, the CDR3 is TGTGCCAGCAGGAGGGGGACAAAGGATAATGAAGCTTTCTTT. Translation gives CASRRGTKDNEAFF.

The chain links TRBV13 to TRBJ1-1; the D gene is possibly TRBD1 (5 bases). The CDR3 loop spans 13 amino acids. Germline V gene sequence: CDR1 PRHDT, CDR2 FYEKMQ (reference sequence). Trimming removed 5 bases at V and 3 bases at J, with 10 bases between. CDR3 DNA: TGTGCCAGCAGCCAGGGCGCGGACACTGAAGCTTTCTTT. It yields the protein CASSQGADTEAFF.

This clone was seen a handful of times. The genes are TRBV5-1 and TRBJ1-6; perhaps TRBD1 as D (6 bases). V gave up 5 bases and J gave up 5 bases, with 14 bases separating them. CDR3 size: 15 residues. Germline-derived CDR1 and CDR2 are SGHRS and YFSETQ. The CDR3 protein is CASRSPGQHNSPLHF. CDR3 DNA: TGCGCCAGCAGGTCCCCGGGACAACATAATTCACCCCTCCACTTT.

This chain links TRBV9 with TRBJ1-1, with D possibly TRBD1 on 5 matching bases. V was shortened by 0 bases and J by 5 bases, with 14 bases between the two germline ends. This CDR3 is built from 15 residues. CDR1 is SGDLS and CDR2 is YYNGEE in the germline V gene. CDR3 loop: CASSVAGQGGTEAFF. Written as DNA, the CDR3 is TGTGCCAGCAGCGTAGCTGGGCAGGGTGGGACTGAAGCTTTCTTT.

In DNA form, the CDR3 reads TGTGCCAGCAGAGCCACAGGGGAGTCACCCCTCCACTTT. Protein product: CASRATGESPLHF. The chain uses TRBV5-6 and TRBJ1-6, with 7 bases aligning to TRBD1. The V gene end was trimmed by 5 bases and the J gene end by 10 bases; junction bases not matched to a gene: 6. The CDR3 length is 13 residues. Germline CDR1 SGHDT, CDR2 YYEEEE.

The genes are TRBV6-5 and TRBJ2-5; possibly TRBD1 for D (5 bases). The germline CDR1 and CDR2 sequences are MNHEY and SVGAGI. V lost 0 bases to trimming and J lost 2 bases, with 10 bases between them. The CDR3 contains 15 residues. The CDR3 is CASSYSATAQETQYF. CDR3 nucleotides: TGTGCCAGCAGTTACTCGGCGACAGCACAAGAGACCCAGTACTTC.

The chain recombines TRBV27 with TRBJ1-2, with D maybe TRBD1 (5 bases). The CDR3 runs 13 residues. With 6 bases removed from V and 4 bases from J, the gap between germline ends came to 12 bases. Germline lookup yields CDR1 MNHEY and CDR2 SMNVEV (reference sequence). The CDR3 DNA reads as TGTGCCAGCAGCTCGGGGGGAGGCTATGGCTACACCTTC. Encoded protein: CASSSGGGYGYTF.

The chain joins TRBV9 to TRBJ1-1, with D tentatively TRBD1 (5 bases). The CDR3 runs 15 residues. V gave up 0 bases and J gave up 0 bases, with 9 bases separating them. The germline CDR1 and CDR2 sequences are SGDLS and YYNGEE. The CDR3, as DNA: TGTGCCAGCAGCGTAGGGCGGGGGGTGAACACTGAAGCTTTCTTT. Protein sequence: CASSVGRGVNTEAFF. The complete variable domain, with remaining parts taken from reference TRBV9 and TRBJ1-1, reads DSGVTQTPKHLITATGQRVTLRCSPRSGDLSVYWYQQSLDQGLQFLIQYYNGEERAKGNILERFSAQQFPDLHSELNLSSLELGDSALYFCASSVGRGVNTEAFFGQGTRLTVV.

This clone was detected once. The chain couples TRBV6-1 to TRBJ2-7; D is possibly TRBD2 (6 bases). The CDR3 loop spans 15 amino acids. Germline V CDR1 and CDR2: MNHNS, SASEGT. Trimming removed 1 base at V and 2 bases at J, with 12 bases between. The CDR3 DNA reads TGTGCCAGCAGTGAAGGTCCGGGGGTGACCTACGAGCAGTACTTC. Translating it yields CASSEGPGVTYEQYF.

The V and J genes are TRBV5-1 and TRBJ2-5; D uncertain. CDR1 SGHRS and CDR2 YFSETQ come from the germline V gene. The CDR3 has 15 residues. The V and J ends lost 4 bases and 0 bases respectively, with 13 bases between them. CDR3 loop: CASSESITYQETQYF. CDR3 nucleotides: TGCGCCAGCAGCGAGTCAATCACGTACCAAGAGACCCAGTACTTC.

The chain joins TRBV10-1 to TRBJ1-5, with 8 positions matching TRBD1. This CDR3 has 15 amino acids. The germline gives CDR1 WNHNN, CDR2 SYGVQD (reference sequence). V trimming: 4 bases; J trimming: 3 bases; junction bases outside the gene matches: 5. For the CDR3, the DNA is TGCGCCAGCAGTGGAAACAGGGGGGACAATCAGCCCCAGCATTTT. Its translation is CASSGNRGDNQPQHF.

The rearrangement joins TRBV2 to TRBJ2-6; D possibly corresponds to TRBD1 (6 bases). The CDR3 is 17 amino acids. The germline CDR1 and CDR2 sequences are SNHLY and FYNNEI. Trimming cost V 7 bases and J 0 bases, with 16 bases left between them. The CDR3 sequence is CASITDRLDSGANVLTF. CDR3 sequence (DNA): TGTGCCAGCATCACTGACAGGCTCGACTCTGGGGCCAACGTCCTGACTTTC.

V is TRBV5-1 and J is TRBJ1-2; 7 nucleotides align to TRBD1. Unmatched junction bases numbered 11, after V lost 4 bases and J lost 2 bases. The CDR3 extends over 16 amino acids. Germline CDR1 SGHRS, CDR2 YFSETQ. This CDR3 reads CASSVTGDPTNYGYTF. The CDR3, as DNA: TGCGCCAGCAGCGTCACAGGGGACCCAACCAACTATGGCTACACCTTC.